These 8 T cell receptor beta chains were all obtained from the same sample, sequenced in a study of control samples from healthy donors and cancer patients. The method was immunoSEQ multiplex PCR; TCRdb's version includes in-frame clones alone and lacks a portion of them. The sample lists 100,000 to 130,000 clones, roughly 79% occurring once. Sequencing input: blood. The receptors here all came from a man between 18 and 35 years old in good health.

This chain links TRBV19 with TRBJ1-1, with D tentatively TRBD1 (6 bases). Germline values: CDR1 LNHDA, CDR2 SQIVND (reference sequence). V dropped 5 bases and J dropped 4 bases, with 17 bases sitting between them. The CDR3 has 15 residues. CDR3 in DNA: TGTGCCAGTAGTCTCCGAGGGGGTCAGAGCACTGAAGCTTTCTTT. As protein: CASSLRGGQSTEAFF.

J is TRBJ2-1 and V is TRBV2; 7 bases align to TRBD2. Germline assignment: CDR1 SNHLY and CDR2 FYNNEI. Trimming removed 5 bases from V and 3 bases from J; junction bases left unmatched: 4. The CDR3 sequence is 14 residues long. The CDR3 spells CASSSGLLYNEQFF. The CDR3 DNA sequence: TGTGCCAGCAGTTCGGGACTACTCTACAATGAGCAGTTCTTC. The complete variable domain, with remaining parts taken from reference TRBV2 and TRBJ2-1, reads EPEVTQTPSHQVTQMGQEVILRCVPISNHLYFYWYRQILGQKVEFLVSFYNNEISEKSEIFDDQFSVERPDGSNFTLKIRSTKLEDSAMYFCASSSGLLYNEQFFGPGTRLTVL.

The V call is TRBV27, the J call TRBJ1-2, with TRBD1 identical over 7 bases. Germline CDR1 reads MNHEY; CDR2 reads SMNVEV (reference sequence). The CDR3 is made up of 16 amino acids. J was trimmed by 6 bases and V by 4 bases; bases with no gene match: 14. CDR3 sequence: CASSSRWQGVVNGYTF. The CDR3 DNA follows: TGTGCCAGCAGTTCCCGGTGGCAGGGGGTGGTGAATGGCTACACCTTC.

This clone has just a few counts. V gene TRBV2 combines with J gene TRBJ2-3; tentatively, D is TRBD2 (5 bases). Trimming took 11 bases from V and 2 from J, leaving 14 bases between them. The CDR3 extends over 13 amino acids. CDR1 SNHLY and CDR2 FYNNEI come from the germline V gene. The CDR3 loop reads CARRDILTDTQYF. CDR3 coding DNA: TGTGCCCGCCGGGATATCCTCACAGATACGCAGTATTTT.

The chain joins TRBV10-3 to TRBJ2-7; perhaps TRBD1 as D (6 bases). Trimming cost V 10 bases and J 1 base, with 11 bases left between them. CDR1 is ENHRY and CDR2 is SYGVKD in the germline V gene. This CDR3 has 12 amino acids. CDR3 amino acids: CATRQGSYEQYF. CDR3 coding DNA: TGTGCCACACGGCAGGGGTCCTACGAGCAGTACTTC.

V usage is TRBV30 and J usage is TRBJ1-2; D remains unclear. Germline CDR1 GTSNPN, CDR2 SVGIG (reference sequence). This CDR3 is 12 amino acids long. Trimming took off 2 bases at V and 10 bases at J, with 14 bases between the two ends. CDR3 residues: CAWSLPLAVYTF. CDR3 bases: TGTGCCTGGAGTCTCCCCCTGGCCGTCTACACCTTC.

The chain recombines TRBV10-2 with TRBJ2-1; 10 bases fit TRBD2. CDR1 is WSHSY and CDR2 is SAAADI in the germline V gene. The CDR3 loop spans 17 amino acids. J gave up 7 bases and V 5 bases, and 14 bases lay outside the gene matches. CDR3 in DNA: TGCGCCAGCAGTCACACCCTAAGCGGGGGGGCGTGGAATGAGCAGTTCTTC. Translating gives CASSHTLSGGAWNEQFF.

V gene TRBV19 combines with J gene TRBJ1-1; unclear D gene. Germline V CDR1 and CDR2: LNHDA, SQIVND (reference sequence). This CDR3 has 13 residues. V gave up 1 base and J gave up 5 bases, with 8 bases separating them. CDR3 protein: CASSIGRETEAFF. The DNA for the CDR3 is TGTGCCAGTAGTATAGGAAGAGAGACTGAAGCTTTCTTT.